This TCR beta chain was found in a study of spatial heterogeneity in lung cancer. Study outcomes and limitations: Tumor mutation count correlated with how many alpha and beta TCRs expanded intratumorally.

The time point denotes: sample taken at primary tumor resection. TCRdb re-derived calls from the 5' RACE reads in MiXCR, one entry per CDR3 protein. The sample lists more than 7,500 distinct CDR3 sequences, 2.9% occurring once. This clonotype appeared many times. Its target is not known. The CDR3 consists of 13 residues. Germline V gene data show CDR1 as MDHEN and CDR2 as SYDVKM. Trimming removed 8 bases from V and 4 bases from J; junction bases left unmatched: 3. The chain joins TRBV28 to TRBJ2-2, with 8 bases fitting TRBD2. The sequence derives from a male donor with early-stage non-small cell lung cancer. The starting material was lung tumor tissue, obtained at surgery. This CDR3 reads CASWRGATGELFF. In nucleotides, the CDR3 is TGTGCCAGCTGGCGGGGGGCCACCGGGGAGCTGTTTTTT.